One and the same sample provided the 24 T cell receptor beta chains below, sequenced in a study of cytomegalovirus exposure and HLA in healthy donors (TCRdb year 2017). To prepare the library, the immunoSEQ multiplex PCR assay was applied. The multiplex PCR relied on a mix of 60 forward primers for TCR Vbeta segments and 13 reverse primers for TCR Jbeta segments. TCRdb took this table from immuneACCESS and kept in-frame rearrangements with V and J called. Such tables lack part of the clones; where checked against another copy, unresolved V genes explain under half of the gap, and the rest is unexplained. This sample lists about 120,000 clones; 75% to 90% were detected once. More than 7% of the sample is taken by the ten largest. The sample comprised PBMCs. The source is a female donor in good health and CMV-seropositive.

As for this clone: This sample includes further DNA sequences coding for the same CDR3. The chain couples TRBV5-1 to TRBJ2-7; 8 bases line up with TRBD1. This CDR3 comprises 13 residues. Germline CDR1 reads SGHRS; CDR2 reads YFSETQ. J gave up 4 bases and V 2 bases, and 2 bases lay outside the gene matches. In DNA, the CDR3 is TGCGCCAGCAGCTTTACAGGGGGTTACGAGCAGTACTTC. This gives the protein CASSFTGGYEQYF.

The chain employs TRBV7-9 and TRBJ2-6, with D unresolved. The V end was cut by 5 bases, the J end by 0 bases, with 8 bases between. Germline V gene data show CDR1 as SEHNR and CDR2 as FQNEAQ (reference sequence). The CDR3 length is 15 residues. The CDR3 reads CASSAVASGANVLTF. The CDR3 nucleotides read TGTGCCAGCAGCGCAGTTGCCTCTGGGGCCAACGTCCTGACTTTC.

The chain couples TRBV14 to TRBJ2-1; 8 bases fit TRBD2. Germline CDR1 is SGHDN and CDR2 is FVKESK. This CDR3 comprises 16 residues. With 4 bases clipped from V and 6 bases from J, the junction kept 11 bases outside the gene matches. CDR3 loop: CASSPLGAGVANEQFF. The CDR3 nucleotides read TGTGCCAGCAGCCCTTTAGGAGCGGGGGTTGCCAATGAGCAGTTCTTC.

The chain combines TRBV7-9 with TRBJ1-5; D unclear. V dropped 5 bases and J dropped 7 bases, with 9 bases sitting between them. Germline V CDR1 and CDR2: SEHNR, FQNEAQ (reference sequence). This CDR3 is built from 12 residues. The CDR3 nucleotides are TGTGCCAGCAGCCTCGGGGAGCAGCCCCAGCATTTT. This gives the protein CASSLGEQPQHF.

This chain links TRBV10-1 with TRBJ2-2; a possible D gene is TRBD1 (6 bases). The germline V gene has CDR1 WNHNN and CDR2 SYGVQD (reference sequence). This CDR3 is 12 amino acids long. Trimming cost V 6 bases and J 6 bases, with 8 bases left between them. For the CDR3, the DNA is TGCGCCAGCAGCCGGACAGCCGGGGAGCTGTTTTTT. Amino acids: CASSRTAGELFF.

The CDR3 region is CATSTGGANTIYF. The CDR3 coding sequence is TGTGCCACCAGCACAGGGGGCGCGAACACCATATATTTT. This sequence joins TRBV15 and TRBJ1-3, with TRBD1 matching 8 bases. CDR1 and CDR2 from the germline V gene are LNHNV and YYDKDF (reference sequence). This CDR3 comprises 13 residues. V lost 4 bases, J lost 7 bases, and 3 bases stayed unmatched.

The V gene is TRBV15, the J gene TRBJ1-4; D remains ambiguous. Looked up from germline, CDR1 is LNHNV and CDR2 is YYDKDF (reference sequence). V lost 3 bases, J lost 8 bases, and 10 bases lay in between. The CDR3 loop spans 13 amino acids. CDR3 sequence (DNA): TGTGCCACCAGCAGCCGGGTTGGCGAAAAACTGTTTTTT. It encodes CATSSRVGEKLFF.

The rearrangement links TRBV27 to TRBJ2-3; unclear D gene. Between the trimmed V and J ends, which lost 2 bases and 2 bases, there was a span of 11 bases. Germline values: CDR1 MNHEY, CDR2 SMNVEV (reference sequence). The CDR3 is 15 residues long. The CDR3 sequence: CASSLQAPPTDTQYF. In DNA, the CDR3 is TGTGCCAGCAGTTTACAAGCACCCCCCACAGATACGCAGTATTTT.

V and J are TRBV30 and TRBJ1-6, with a weak D call TRBD1 (6 bases). Trimming pared 4 bases from V and 8 bases from J, leaving 21 bases between. Germline V gene data show CDR1 as GTSNPN and CDR2 as SVGIG (reference sequence). The CDR3 covers 16 residues. CDR3 bases: TGTGCCTGGAACTCCCCCGGGACATCCAGACATTCACCCCTCCACTTT. This codes for CAWNSPGTSRHSPLHF.

This rearrangement joins TRBV7-2 to TRBJ2-7; D unclear. Germline values: CDR1 SGHTA, CDR2 FQGNSA. This CDR3 comprises 12 residues. Trimming shortened V by 1 base and J by 6 bases, and 7 bases separated the two germline ends. The CDR3 loop is CASSLGGSEQYF. The CDR3, as DNA: TGTGCCAGCAGCTTAGGAGGAAGCGAGCAGTACTTC.

The rearrangement uses TRBV4-3 and TRBJ1-6; 8 positions agree with TRBD1. CDR1 is LGHNA, CDR2 YSLEER, per germline. Trimming at V came to 4 bases and at J to 8 bases, leaving 10 bases not matched to a gene. This CDR3 spans 16 amino acids. CDR3 nucleotides: TGCGCCAGCAGCCGATTGCTCGGACAGGGTGATTCACCCCTCCACTTT. It codes for CASSRLLGQGDSPLHF.

The rearrangement joins TRBV7-9 to TRBJ2-1; TRBD2 is a possible D gene (5 bases). The CDR3 spans 15 residues. The V end lost 2 bases, the J end lost 9 bases, and 17 bases lay between the germline ends. Germline CDR1 is SEHNR and CDR2 is FQNEAQ (reference sequence). The CDR3 here is CASSLRVSGEPEQFF. CDR3 coding DNA: TGTGCCAGCAGCTTAAGAGTAAGTGGGGAGCCTGAGCAGTTCTTC.

This clone was observed once. This chain's CDR3 is CASSLGQGAGEKLFF. CDR3 sequence (DNA): TGTGCCAGCAGCTTAGGGCAGGGGGCAGGCGAAAAACTGTTTTTT. The chain has TRBV11-2 and TRBJ1-4; the match to TRBD1 covers 8 bases. J was trimmed by 8 bases and V by 1 base; bases with no gene match: 6. Germline values: CDR1 SGHAT, CDR2 FQNNGV. CDR3 length: 15 amino acids. Supplemented by reference TRBV11-2 and TRBJ1-4, the full variable domain reads EAGVAQSPRYKIIEKRQSVAFWCNPISGHATLYWYQQILGQGPKLLIQFQNNGVVDDSQLPKDRFSAERLKGVDSTLKIQPAKLEDSAVYLCASSLGQGAGEKLFFGSGTQLSVL.

The J gene is TRBJ2-3, the V gene TRBV10-2; 8 positions match TRBD2. This CDR3 region has 14 residues. After removal of 6 bases from V and 0 bases from J, the junction contained 2 bases not matched to a gene. Germline loops: CDR1 WSHSY, CDR2 SAAADI. CDR3 sequence (DNA): TGCGCCAGCAGGGTAGCGGGGAGCACAGATACGCAGTATTTT. It codes for CASRVAGSTDTQYF.

V usage is TRBV7-9 and J usage is TRBJ1-3; possible D gene TRBD1, 6 bases. V dropped 5 bases and J dropped 2 bases, with 10 bases sitting between them. The CDR3 has 14 residues. Germline CDR1 SEHNR, CDR2 FQNEAQ (reference sequence). The chain's CDR3 is CASSSRTAGNTIYF. The CDR3 bases are TGTGCCAGCAGCAGCCGGACAGCTGGAAACACCATATATTTT.

Only a few counts were recorded for this clone. The chain carries TRBV6-5 and TRBJ1-5, with a weak D call TRBD1 (6 bases). V dropped 4 bases and J dropped 5 bases, with 9 bases sitting between them. Germline V gene sequence: CDR1 MNHEY, CDR2 SVGAGI. The CDR3 extends over 13 amino acids. In DNA form, the CDR3 reads TGTGCCAGCAGTTCCACAGGGCATCAGCCCCAGCATTTT. Its translation: CASSSTGHQPQHF.

The gene calls are TRBV4-2 and TRBJ1-1; TRBD1 matches 8 bases. The CDR3 is 17 residues long. Germline loops: CDR1 LGHNA, CDR2 YNFKEQ. Trimming at V came to 4 bases and at J to 1 base, leaving 11 bases not matched to a gene. CDR3 region: CASSLVGQGTANTEAFF. The CDR3 DNA is TGTGCCAGCAGCCTAGTCGGACAGGGCACAGCGAACACTGAAGCTTTCTTT.

The chain joins TRBV4-2 to TRBJ1-1, with a tentative D call TRBD1 (5 bases). CDR1 LGHNA and CDR2 YNFKEQ come from the germline V gene. The CDR3 runs 14 residues. V lost 5 bases and J 4 bases, leaving 14 bases between the germline ends. The CDR3 DNA reads as TGTGCCAGCAGCAAAGTGGGGGAGGGCACTGAAGCTTTCTTT. Protein: CASSKVGEGTEAFF.

The chain recombines TRBV9 with TRBJ2-1; 16 bases map to TRBD2. Germline V gene lookup returns CDR1 SGDLS and CDR2 YYNGEE. V gave up 2 bases and J gave up 14 bases; unmatched junction bases: 4. The CDR3 is 14 residues long. The CDR3 protein is CASSVTGTSGGEFF. DNA of the CDR3: TGTGCCAGCAGCGTCACCGGGACTAGCGGGGGGGAGTTCTTC.

V usage is TRBV9 and J usage is TRBJ1-6; TRBD1 agrees at 7 bases. Germline CDR1 is SGDLS and CDR2 is YYNGEE. V gave up 0 bases and J gave up 7 bases; unmatched junction bases: 7. The length of the CDR3 is 16 residues. CDR3: CASSVGQGVPNSPLHF. CDR3 in DNA: TGTGCCAGCAGCGTAGGACAGGGAGTCCCCAATTCACCCCTCCACTTT.

The chain combines TRBV4-1 with TRBJ2-5; D perhaps matches TRBD1 (6 bases). Germline lookup yields CDR1 MGHRA and CDR2 YSYEKL. The CDR3 covers 14 residues. Trimming pared 4 bases from V and 5 bases from J, leaving 14 bases between. The CDR3 is CASSRAQGYETQYF. As DNA, the CDR3 is TGCGCCAGCAGCCGAGCCCAGGGGTATGAGACCCAGTACTTC.

Here the CDR3 DNA reads TGTGCCAGCAGTTACTCGAAGGGGGACAACTATGGCTACACCTTC. This translates into CASSYSKGDNYGYTF. This rearrangement joins TRBV6-5 to TRBJ1-2, with a weak D call TRBD1 (6 bases). V was pared by 0 bases and J by 2 bases, with 10 bases between. This CDR3 contains 15 residues. Germline lookup yields CDR1 MNHEY and CDR2 SVGAGI.

This clone was observed a few times. The chain is built from TRBV6-5 and TRBJ2-7; 9 positions match TRBD1. J lost 0 bases, V lost 4 bases, and 7 bases had no gene match. This CDR3 comprises 16 residues. Germline V gives CDR1 MNHEY, CDR2 SVGAGI. The CDR3: CASSWGDRVGSYEQYF. The CDR3 nucleotides are TGTGCCAGCAGTTGGGGGGACAGGGTGGGCTCCTACGAGCAGTACTTC.

The chain joins TRBV7-8 to TRBJ1-4, with a possible D match to TRBD1 (5 bases). Trimming shortened V by 5 bases and J by 8 bases, and 12 bases separated the two germline ends. This CDR3 region has 13 residues. Germline V gene data show CDR1 as SGHVS and CDR2 as FQNEAQ. CDR3: CASSPLTEEKLFF. The DNA for the CDR3 is TGTGCCAGCAGCCCGCTGACAGAAGAAAAACTGTTTTTT.